The 21 T cell receptor beta chains below were found in one sample sequenced in a study of T cell clonality in common variable immunodeficiency. TCRdb's table, derived via immunoSEQ multiplex PCR, lists solely in-frame clones and lacks some. The specimen has about 52,000 clones, none found just once. The sequenced material came from peripheral blood mononuclear cells. These receptors all stem from a person aged 18-70 years in good health.

This clone showed up many times. The read gets to within 3 residues of the CDR3 end, and the germline J gene fills in the rest. J is TRBJ2-7 and V is TRBV7-2; tentative D call: TRBD1 (5 bases). Germline assignment: CDR1 SGHTA and CDR2 FQGNSA. V was clipped by 1 base and J by 0 bases, with 7 bases between them. The CDR3 has 14 amino acids. The part of the CDR3 DNA that was read is TGTGCCAGCAGCTTAGATACAGGCTCCTACGAG. It yields the protein CASSLDTGSYE. From start to end, the CDR3 is CASSLDTGSYEQYF.

This clone was picked up many times. CDR3 DNA (partial): TGCAGTGCTAGAGCCGCACCGGGACAGGGGATGGGTGGAATGAACACTGAA. It yields the protein CSARAAPGQGMGGMNTE. The entire CDR3 protein reads CSARAAPGQGMGGMNTEAFF. V is TRBV20-1 and J is TRBJ1-1, with 10 nucleotides matching TRBD1. The read gets to within 3 residues of the CDR3 end, and the germline J gene fills in the rest. Trimming at V came to 1 base and at J to 0 bases, leaving 17 bases not matched to a gene. CDR1 is DFQATT and CDR2 is SNEGSKA in the germline V gene (reference sequence). The CDR3 is 20 amino acids.

Note on this clone: The read finishes 3 residues shy of the CDR3 end, and the germline J gene is used to complete it. V usage is TRBV7-6 and J usage is TRBJ2-1, with 8 nucleotides matching TRBD2. After removal of 6 bases from V and 9 bases from J, the junction contained 4 bases not matched to a gene. Germline loops: CDR1 SGHVS, CDR2 FNYEAQ. This CDR3 has 12 amino acids. The covered CDR3 bases are TGTGCCAGCAGTAGACGGGGGGGTGAG. Its protein product is CASSRRGGE. The full CDR3 reads CASSRRGGEQFF.

This clone was recorded many times. The read is 3 residues too short to cover the CDR3 end, so that end is filled in from the germline J gene. The J gene is TRBJ1-1, the V gene TRBV12-5; no clear D gene. The CDR3 runs 12 residues. Germline CDR1 and CDR2: LGHNT and FRNRAP. The V and J ends lost 7 bases and 0 bases respectively, with 6 bases between them. The covered CDR3 bases are TGTGCTAGTGCCCTAATGAACACTGAA. Its protein product is CASALMNTE. The whole CDR3 is CASALMNTEAFF. Full variable domain (missing parts from reference TRBV12-5 and TRBJ1-1): DARVTQTPRHKVTEMGQEVTMRCQPILGHNTVFWYRQTMMQGLELLAYFRNRAPLDDSGMPKDRFSAEMPDATLATLKIQPSEPRDSAVYFCASALMNTEAFFGQGTRLTVV.

This clone has a count of ten or more. The sequenced fragment ends 3 residues before the CDR3 boundary, so the rest is inferred from the germline J gene. This chain joins TRBV30 and TRBJ1-1; D gene ambiguous. V lost 7 bases to trimming and J lost 1 base, with 13 bases between them. CDR1 GTSNPN and CDR2 SVGIG come from the germline V gene (reference sequence). The CDR3 is 13 amino acids. This CDR3 reads CASPAGSNTEAFF. CDR3 DNA, as far as it was read: TGTGCCTCCCCTGCGGGGTCGAACACTGAA.

Ten or more counts support this clone. The read finishes 3 residues shy of the CDR3 end, and the germline J gene is used to complete it. The J gene is TRBJ2-2, the V gene TRBV12-3 or TRBV12-4; 11 nucleotides match TRBD2. The ends lost 2 bases at V and 5 bases at J; junction bases unmatched: 4. The CDR3 totals 16 residues. CDR3 DNA, as far as it was read: TGTGCCAGCAGTTTAAAGGCTAGCGGGAGGACCGGGGAG. Amino acid sequence: CASSLKASGRTGE. The full CDR3 sequence reads CASSLKASGRTGELFF.

In its sample, this clone was seen many times. The read finishes 3 residues shy of the CDR3 end, and the germline J gene is used to complete it. The J gene is TRBJ2-2, the V gene TRBV30; D is perhaps TRBD2 (7 bases). The V gene's germline CDR1 is GTSNPN and CDR2 SVGIG (reference sequence). V lost 3 bases and J lost 4, with 12 bases in between. This CDR3 spans 14 amino acids. The CDR3 is CAWSVGGGTGELFF. The DNA read from the CDR3 is TGTGCCTGGAGCGTAGGGGGGGGCACCGGGGAG.

The table lists this clone with many counts. The CDR3 end lies 3 residues beyond the end of the read and is filled in from the germline J gene. This sequence joins TRBV30 and TRBJ1-1, with D possibly matching TRBD1 (5 bases). This CDR3 region has 14 residues. Germline values: CDR1 GTSNPN, CDR2 SVGIG (reference sequence). The V and J ends lost 0 bases and 4 bases respectively, with 12 bases between them. The CDR3 bases that were read are TGTGCCTGGAGTGTTTTGTTGGGGCTCACTGAA. It encodes CAWSVLLGLTE. The CDR3 as a whole reads CAWSVLLGLTEAFF.

This clone was detected many times. The DNA ends 3 residues before the CDR3 does, and the rest of the CDR3 is filled in from the germline J gene. The chain carries TRBV28 and TRBJ2-7; the match to TRBD2 covers 9 bases. Germline V gives CDR1 MDHEN, CDR2 SYDVKM. CDR3 length: 14 residues. Trimming at V came to 7 bases and at J to 3 bases, leaving 7 bases not matched to a gene. The CDR3 spells CASTIAGEIYEQYF. The CDR3 bases that were read are TGTGCCAGCACGATAGCGGGGGAAATCTACGAG.

Notes on this clone: The observed sequence ends 3 residues before the CDR3 terminus, with the missing tail filled in from the germline J gene. The rearrangement joins TRBV2 to TRBJ2-7, with 10 bases fitting TRBD1. This CDR3 contains 16 residues. Unmatched junction bases numbered 10, after V lost 4 bases and J lost 4 bases. The germline gives CDR1 SNHLY, CDR2 FYNNEI. CDR3 DNA (partial): TGTGCCAGCAGTGGTCCCCGGACAGGGGGTAATTACGAG. Translated: CASSGPRTGGNYE. The full-length CDR3 reads as CASSGPRTGGNYEQYF.

This clone has a count of ten or more. The junction differs from germline at one of its ends, possibly a read error. The read stops 3 residues short of the end of the CDR3; the missing end is completed from the germline J gene. V gene TRBV4-2 combines with J gene TRBJ2-3; tentative D call: TRBD2 (7 bases). CDR1 and CDR2 from the germline V gene are LGHNA and YNFKEQ. There are 18 residues in the CDR3. The DNA read from the CDR3 is TGCGCCAGCAGCCAAGAAGGGGGGGGAGGACGAGGCACAGATACG. It is translated as CASSQEGGGGRGTDT. In full, the CDR3 reads CASSQEGGGGRGTDTQYF.

As for this clone: With the read ending 3 residues before the CDR3 end, the germline J gene is used to fill in that end. The V call is TRBV7-9, the J call TRBJ1-5; D may be TRBD1 (5 bases). Germline V gives CDR1 SEHNR, CDR2 FQNEAQ (reference sequence). V was cut by 0 bases and J by 2 bases, with 5 bases left in between. This CDR3 has 14 amino acids. Incomplete CDR3 DNA: TGTGCCAGCAGCTTAGCAGGGGGCAATCAGCCC. As protein: CASSLAGGNQP. The complete CDR3 reads CASSLAGGNQPQHF. The full variable domain, rest sourced from reference TRBV7-9 and TRBJ1-5, is DTGVSQNPRHKITKRGQNVTFRCDPISEHNRLYWYRQTLGQGPEFLTYFQNEAQLEKSRLLSDRFSAERPKGSFSTLEIQRTEQGDSAMYLCASSLAGGNQPQHFGDGTRLSIL.

This clone was found many times. Coverage ceases 3 residues before the CDR3 finishes, and the germline J gene fills in the end. The chain has TRBV20-1 and TRBJ2-2; TRBD2 matches 9 bases. There are 15 residues in the CDR3. J gave up 4 bases and V 2 bases, and 5 bases lay outside the gene matches. CDR1 and CDR2 (germline): DFQATT, SNEGSKA (reference sequence). This chain's CDR3 is CSARKGSGSTGELFF. The sequenced part of the CDR3 DNA is TGCAGTGCTAGAAAGGGTAGCGGGAGCACCGGGGAG.

This clone has at least ten counts. Relative to the germline gene, one junction end is altered; a read error may explain this. Read sequence stops 3 residues before the CDR3 end, and the germline J gene provides the missing end. The chain recombines TRBV4-2 with TRBJ2-1; 11 nucleotides agree with TRBD2. The CDR3 sequence is 16 residues long. CDR1 is LGHNA and CDR2 is YNFKEQ in the germline V gene. CDR3 DNA, as far as it was read: TGCGCCAGCAGCCGAACAATAGCGGGAGGGAACAATGAG. Encoded protein: CASSRTIAGGNNE. The full-length CDR3 reads as CASSRTIAGGNNEQFF.

At least ten counts were recorded for this clone. With the read ending 3 residues before the CDR3 end, the germline J gene is used to fill in that end. The rearrangement joins TRBV19 to TRBJ1-4, with 7 nucleotides matching TRBD1. CDR3 length: 15 residues. Germline V gene data show CDR1 as LNHDA and CDR2 as SQIVND (reference sequence). The J segment lost 3 bases and the V segment lost 3 bases, leaving 4 bases of the junction unmatched. CDR3: CASSMGQSPNEKLFF. CDR3 DNA, as far as it was read: TGTGCCAGTAGTATGGGACAGTCCCCTAATGAAAAA.

This clone came up many times. The read comes to an end 3 residues before the CDR3 does, leaving the germline J gene to fill in the end. The chain recombines TRBV10-3 with TRBJ2-1; tentative D call: TRBD1 (5 bases). This CDR3 has 18 residues. Germline V lookup: CDR1 ENHRY, CDR2 SYGVKD. Trimming left V 0 bases short and J 5 bases short, with 20 bases between. Incomplete CDR3 DNA: TGTGCCATCAGTGAGTCTGGTTGGGCAGGGTTTAACAACAATGAG. Protein product: CAISESGWAGFNNNE. The full CDR3 protein reads CAISESGWAGFNNNEQFF.

This clone showed up many times. The observed sequence ends 3 residues before the CDR3 terminus, with the missing tail filled in from the germline J gene. This chain connects TRBV20-1 to TRBJ2-1; 11 bases fit TRBD2. CDR3 size: 14 residues. Germline CDR1 and CDR2: DFQATT and SNEGSKA (reference sequence). The trim removed 6 bases at V and 9 bases at J, leaving 10 bases unmatched. The part of the CDR3 DNA that was read is TGCAGTGCCAACAGACTAGCGGGGTTTGGTGAG. It yields the protein CSANRLAGFGE. From start to end, the CDR3 is CSANRLAGFGEQFF.

There are many counts of this clone. With the read ending 3 residues before the CDR3 end, the germline J gene is used to fill in that end. V and J are TRBV2 and TRBJ2-7; the match to TRBD2 covers 7 bases. This CDR3 is built from 12 residues. Germline V gene lookup returns CDR1 SNHLY and CDR2 FYNNEI. Trimming cost V 8 bases and J 3 bases; bases outside gene matches: 4. CDR3 DNA, as far as it was read: TGTGCCAGCGGGGACTACCTCTACGAG. This sequence encodes CASGDYLYE. The full CDR3 sequence reads CASGDYLYEQYF.

This clone appeared many times. CDR3 DNA (partial): TGTGCCTGGAGTACAGGACACCTCTACGAG. Its translation is CAWSTGHLYE. The CDR3 in its entirety is CAWSTGHLYEQYF. The rearrangement joins TRBV30 to TRBJ2-7, with a possible D match to TRBD1 (5 bases). The read gets to within 3 residues of the CDR3 end, and the germline J gene fills in the rest. CDR3 length: 13 residues. Germline values: CDR1 GTSNPN, CDR2 SVGIG (reference sequence). Trimming cost V 2 bases and J 3 bases, with 11 bases left between them.

There are many counts of this clone. The CDR3 reads CASSESPIYEQYF. The part of the CDR3 DNA that was read is TGCGCCAGCAGTGAGTCCCCCATCTACGAG. The chain recombines TRBV10-1 with TRBJ2-7; D gene unclear. The missing CDR3 end, 3 residues past where the read stops, is filled in from the germline J gene. The CDR3 sequence is 13 residues long. Trimming took 0 bases from V and 3 from J, leaving 6 bases between them. CDR1 and CDR2 (germline): WNHNN, SYGVQD (reference sequence).

Many counts were recorded for this clone. With the read ending 3 residues before the CDR3 end, the germline J gene is used to fill in that end. The rearrangement joins TRBV10-3 to TRBJ2-5, with 9 bases lining up with TRBD2. The trim removed 2 bases at V and 6 bases at J, leaving 16 bases unmatched. The CDR3 runs 18 residues. CDR1 is ENHRY, CDR2 SYGVKD, per germline. CDR3 region: CAISEPPSVSGSGKTQYF. CDR3 DNA (partial): TGTGCCATCAGTGAGCCCCCCTCGGTTAGCGGGAGTGGGAAGACC.